These T cell receptor beta chains were read from a single sample in a study of shared clonotypes between healthy human individuals. Assay used: immunoSEQ multiplex PCR; TCRdb lists only in-frame clones, some missing. The sample lists more than 1,200,000 clones; about 98.5% were seen once. Sequenced material: naive CD4+ T cells sorted from blood. The receptors were gathered from a young man in good health. CDR3s leave out the opening cysteine and the closing phenylalanine or tryptophan. Fields, in order: V gene, J gene, CDR3 protein.

V gene: TRBV9
J gene: TRBJ2-1
CDR3 protein: ASSVGLAGNNEQF

V gene: TRBV9
J gene: TRBJ2-5
CDR3 protein: ASSVDRAQETQY

V gene: TRBV10-1
J gene: TRBJ2-1
CDR3 protein: ASSPGTRARDEQF

V gene: TRBV5-1
J gene: TRBJ2-7
CDR3 protein: ASRTDREAYEQY

V gene: TRBV7-2
J gene: TRBJ2-1
CDR3 protein: ASSLGLAPNEQF

V gene: TRBV29-1
J gene: TRBJ2-5
CDR3 protein: SVEDHRRETQY

V gene: TRBV7-2
J gene: TRBJ2-7
CDR3 protein: ASSLAGTIYEQY

V gene: TRBV7-9
J gene: TRBJ1-5
CDR3 protein: ASSLVNQPQH

V gene: TRBV11-3
J gene: TRBJ2-2
CDR3 protein: ASSIRTGGTGELF

V gene: TRBV29-1
J gene: TRBJ1-2
CDR3 protein: SLAGPHGYT

V gene: TRBV7-6
J gene: TRBJ2-1
CDR3 protein: ASSPGSSYNEQF

V gene: TRBV29-1
J gene: TRBJ2-7
CDR3 protein: SVGDRGRAYEQY

V gene: TRBV7-2
J gene: TRBJ2-1
CDR3 protein: ASSLAGDSYNEQF

V gene: TRBV18
J gene: TRBJ2-7
CDR3 protein: ASSPGVFGTEQY

V gene: TRBV4-2
J gene: TRBJ2-3
CDR3 protein: ASSQLRRAEPSTRRSTDTQY

V gene: TRBV7-9
J gene: TRBJ2-7
CDR3 protein: ASSYDRESSYEQY

V gene: TRBV7-9
J gene: TRBJ2-1
CDR3 protein: ASSLGLADYNEQF

V gene: TRBV5-1
J gene: TRBJ2-3
CDR3 protein: ASSLAGTYTQY

V gene: TRBV7-9
J gene: TRBJ1-4
CDR3 protein: AITDEKLF

V gene: TRBV28
J gene: TRBJ2-7
CDR3 protein: ASSLSGQGAYEQY

V gene: TRBV27
J gene: TRBJ2-1
CDR3 protein: ASSLSGRGTSGRVNEQF

V gene: TRBV18
J gene: TRBJ2-7
CDR3 protein: ASSPPGAYEQY

V gene: TRBV7-9
J gene: TRBJ1-4
CDR3 protein: ASSANRDIRGKLF

V gene: TRBV2
J gene: TRBJ1-2
CDR3 protein: ASMERDYGYT

V gene: TRBV30
J gene: TRBJ2-7
CDR3 protein: AWTRTGGEQY

V gene: TRBV18
J gene: TRBJ1-3
CDR3 protein: ASSPGGESSGNTIY

V gene: TRBV19
J gene: TRBJ1-2
CDR3 protein: ASSPLKTGSRYGYT

V gene: TRBV18
J gene: TRBJ2-7
CDR3 protein: ASSPGISYEQY

V gene: TRBV5-4
J gene: TRBJ2-3
CDR3 protein: ASSSLREWADTQY

V gene: TRBV6-6
J gene: TRBJ2-6
CDR3 protein: ASSYSGSGANVLT

V gene: TRBV19
J gene: TRBJ1-2
CDR3 protein: ASSREGQSYGYT

V gene: TRBV7-9
J gene: TRBJ2-7
CDR3 protein: ASSLAAQGVEQY

V gene: TRBV18
J gene: TRBJ2-1
CDR3 protein: ASSQTGTSGNEQF

V gene: TRBV10-3
J gene: TRBJ1-4
CDR3 protein: AISGQGEKLF

V gene: TRBV30
J gene: TRBJ1-1
CDR3 protein: AWSVGGVNTEAF

V gene: TRBV11-2
J gene: TRBJ2-2
CDR3 protein: ASSSPAGTGTRTGELF

V gene: TRBV5-1
J gene: TRBJ2-5
CDR3 protein: ASRRAGGNQETQY

V gene: TRBV28
J gene: TRBJ1-1
CDR3 protein: ASSTSTEAF

V gene: TRBV5-1
J gene: TRBJ2-7
CDR3 protein: ASSLVGVEQY

V gene: TRBV5-4
J gene: TRBJ2-7
CDR3 protein: ASSLGLAGGPSPYEQY

V gene: TRBV7-9
J gene: TRBJ1-2
CDR3 protein: ASSLDFYGYT

V gene: TRBV9
J gene: TRBJ2-2
CDR3 protein: ASSVVQGTNTGELF

V gene: TRBV10-3
J gene: TRBJ1-4
CDR3 protein: AISEIGDLNEKLF

V gene: TRBV10-2
J gene: TRBJ2-3
CDR3 protein: ASSHPSGNTDTQY

V gene: TRBV27
J gene: TRBJ2-1
CDR3 protein: ASATGPRRSYNEQF

V gene: TRBV25-1
J gene: TRBJ1-5
CDR3 protein: ASSEYGGAGNQPQH

V gene: TRBV27
J gene: TRBJ2-7
CDR3 protein: ASSYRDRFYEQY

V gene: TRBV13
J gene: TRBJ2-3
CDR3 protein: ASSTRQGTDTQY

V gene: TRBV4-1
J gene: TRBJ2-5
CDR3 protein: ASSQRGSSGSSTNQETQY

V gene: TRBV7-8
J gene: TRBJ2-1
CDR3 protein: ASRKSGSSYNEQF

V gene: TRBV18
J gene: TRBJ2-1
CDR3 protein: ASSPLGRGSYNEQF

V gene: TRBV7-6
J gene: TRBJ2-7
CDR3 protein: ASSTSSGLAYEQY

V gene: TRBV2
J gene: TRBJ1-2
CDR3 protein: ASSDRQGGRPYT

V gene: TRBV9
J gene: TRBJ1-1
CDR3 protein: ASSTDSGAEAF

V gene: TRBV5-1
J gene: TRBJ2-2
CDR3 protein: ASGRREAVGELF

V gene: TRBV7-6
J gene: TRBJ2-7
CDR3 protein: ASSLGRGSSYEQY

V gene: TRBV6-1
J gene: TRBJ1-1
CDR3 protein: ASSRERGLNTEAF

V gene: TRBV5-1
J gene: TRBJ2-5
CDR3 protein: ASSPTGRETQY

V gene: TRBV6-6
J gene: TRBJ1-1
CDR3 protein: ASSLKSGASEAF

V gene: TRBV18
J gene: TRBJ2-2
CDR3 protein: ASSDRANTGELF